The source of this T cell receptor beta chain is a study of blood T cells in healthy people across ages. CDR1 GTSNPN and CDR2 SVGIG come from the germline V gene (reference sequence). This CDR3 is built from 14 residues. J lost 8 bases, V lost 5 bases, and 12 bases had no gene match. The use of a sample-barcoded 5' primer and a J-beta primer mix characterized a second PCR of roughly 6 to 11 cycles. Template switching added a 12-random-nucleotide identifier to every cDNA molecule. TCRdb reanalysed the 5' RACE reads using MiXCR and keeps one entry per CDR3 protein. The sample holds 1,100,000 or so distinct CDR3 sequences, around 45% seen once. Whole-study findings and limits: The authors considered diversity estimates from one million T cells to be underestimates. Per-million-T-cell TCR beta diversity fell roughly linearly with age.

Points on this clonotype: Its antigen is unidentified.

V is TRBV30 and J is TRBJ1-2; 9 bases are a match to TRBD1. This clonotype originated in a woman aged 55-75 years in good health. Source material: blood. CDR3 sequence reads: CAWSADRGSWGYTF. The CDR3 DNA is TGTGCCTGGTCAGCGGACAGGGGTTCATGGGGCTACACCTTC.